This T cell receptor (beta chain) was documented in a study of coeliac disease. Comments on this clone: Its antigen is currently unknown.

V shed 2 bases, J shed 2 bases, and the junction held 4 bases outside the gene matches. From germline, CDR1 is SGDLS and CDR2 YYNGEE. The CDR3 runs 15 residues. The study, taken as a whole, reports: Most TRB amino acid sequences occurred in only one sample.

TCRdb keeps only in-frame clones here, not all; method: immunoSEQ multiplex PCR. The table shows over 7,000 clones, with 50% to 70% occurring only once. The gene calls are TRBV9 and TRBJ1-5, with 7 bases matching TRBD1. The clonotype comes from a woman aged 60 to 75 with celiac disease. Material for sequencing was intraepithelial lymphocytes from the gut. The CDR3 is CASSVTGEGNQPQHF. CDR3 sequence (DNA): TGTGCCAGCAGCGTTACAGGGGAGGGCAATCAGCCCCAGCATTTT. Full variable domain (rest looked up from reference TRBV9 and TRBJ1-5): DSGVTQTPKHLITATGQRVTLRCSPRSGDLSVYWYQQSLDQGLQFLIQYYNGEERAKGNILERFSAQQFPDLHSELNLSSLELGDSALYFCASSVTGEGNQPQHFGDGTRLSIL.